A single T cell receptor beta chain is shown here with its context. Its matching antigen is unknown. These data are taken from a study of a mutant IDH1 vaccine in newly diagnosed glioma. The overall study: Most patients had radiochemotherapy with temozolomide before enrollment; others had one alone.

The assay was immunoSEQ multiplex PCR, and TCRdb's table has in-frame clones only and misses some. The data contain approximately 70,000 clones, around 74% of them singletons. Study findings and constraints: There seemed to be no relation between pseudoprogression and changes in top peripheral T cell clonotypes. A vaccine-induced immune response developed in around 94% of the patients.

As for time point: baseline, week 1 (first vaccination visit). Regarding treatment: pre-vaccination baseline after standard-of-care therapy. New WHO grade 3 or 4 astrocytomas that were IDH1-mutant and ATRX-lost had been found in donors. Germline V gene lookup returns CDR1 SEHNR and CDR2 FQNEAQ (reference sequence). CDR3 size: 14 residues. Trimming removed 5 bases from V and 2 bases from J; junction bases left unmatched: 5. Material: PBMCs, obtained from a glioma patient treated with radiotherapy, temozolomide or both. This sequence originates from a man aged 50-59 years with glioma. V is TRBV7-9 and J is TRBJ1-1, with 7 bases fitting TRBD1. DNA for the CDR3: TGTGCCAGCAGCCGAGGACAGGCAAACACTGAAGCTTTCTTT. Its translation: CASSRGQANTEAFF.